The T cell receptor beta chain described here comes from a study of blood T cell repertoires in COVID-19. The wider study: Specimens from acute and convalescent COVID-19 originated in the United States, Italy and Spain.

Sequencing was performed with immunoSEQ multiplex PCR; in TCRdb, only in-frame clones are kept and a portion is missing. The data contain around 220,000 clones, around 84% of them singletons. Germline V lookup: CDR1 MNHEY, CDR2 SVGAGI. Between the trimmed V and J ends, which lost 9 bases and 5 bases, there was a span of 10 bases. This CDR3 has 11 amino acids. Everyone who took part was about 18 to 89 years old, and they came from roughly 25 US areas. Cohorts were determined from participant-reported clinical history. The V gene is TRBV6-5, the J gene TRBJ1-2; D possibly corresponds to TRBD1 (5 bases). The sequenced sample was PBMCs or T cells enriched from blood (not recorded which). The sequence was obtained from a woman aged 40 to 49 with acute COVID-19. The CDR3 is CASWGGYGYTF. The CDR3 DNA reads as TGTGCCAGTTGGGGGGGTTATGGCTACACCTTC.